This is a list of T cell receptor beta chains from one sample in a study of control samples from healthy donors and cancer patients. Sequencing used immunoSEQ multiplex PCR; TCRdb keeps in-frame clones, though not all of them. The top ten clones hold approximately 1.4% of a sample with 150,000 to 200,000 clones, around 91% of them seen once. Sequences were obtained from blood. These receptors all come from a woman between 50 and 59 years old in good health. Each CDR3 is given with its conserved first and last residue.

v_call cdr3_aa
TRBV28 CATEGAGDPSYEQYF
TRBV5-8 CASSLARTSFTDTQYF
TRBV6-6 CASADTNYGYTF
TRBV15 CATGWDRRETQYF
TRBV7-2 CASIDLPGNEQFF
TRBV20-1 CSASIGGEVYGYTF
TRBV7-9 CASSRSLLGAGTDTQYF
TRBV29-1 CSVEQGPYEQYF
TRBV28 CASRTHPGVANEKLFF
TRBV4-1 CASSQAESTGELFF
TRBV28 CASSLDTSGGENTDTQYF
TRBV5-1 CASSGTRGSRDTQYF
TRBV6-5 CASSRTARELFF
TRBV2 CASWGQLNTEAFF
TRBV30 CAWSRNKANTEAFF
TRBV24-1 CATPYGRRARGTEAFF
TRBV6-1 CASSEIDLGDEQYF
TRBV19 CASSIRIFQPQHF
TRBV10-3 CAISESDSTQQYF
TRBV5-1 CASSPGTHGDKETQYF
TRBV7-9 CASTLERSPLHF
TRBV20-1 CSASSGRANEQFF
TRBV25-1 CASSELGAGVGNTIYF
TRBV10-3 CAIMSAGTPDTQYF
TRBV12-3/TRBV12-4 CASSLLSNTEAFF
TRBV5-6 CASSLPGGSYEQYF
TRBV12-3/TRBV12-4 CASSFQGGDEQYF